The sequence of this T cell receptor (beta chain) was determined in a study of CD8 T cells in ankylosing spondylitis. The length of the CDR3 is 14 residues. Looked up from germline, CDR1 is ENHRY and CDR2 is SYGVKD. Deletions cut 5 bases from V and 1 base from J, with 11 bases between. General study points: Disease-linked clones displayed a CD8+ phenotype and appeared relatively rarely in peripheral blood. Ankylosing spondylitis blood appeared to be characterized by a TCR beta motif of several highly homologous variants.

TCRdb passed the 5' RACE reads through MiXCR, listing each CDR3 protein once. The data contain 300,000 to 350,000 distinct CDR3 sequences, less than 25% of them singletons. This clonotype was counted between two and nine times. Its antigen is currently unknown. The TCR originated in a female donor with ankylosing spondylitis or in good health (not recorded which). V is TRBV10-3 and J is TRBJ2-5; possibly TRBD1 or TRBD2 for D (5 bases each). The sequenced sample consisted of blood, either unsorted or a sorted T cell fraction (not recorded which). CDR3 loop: CAISLGEPQETQYF. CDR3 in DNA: TGTGCCATCAGTCTGGGGGAGCCCCAAGAGACCCAGTACTTC.